This entry features one T cell receptor (beta chain) sequence. Antigen: not known. Researchers prepared the TRB cDNA libraries using 5' RACE with UMI labels. TCRdb re-called the 5' RACE reads, yielding one record per CDR3 amino acid sequence without DNA. Its listing shows roughly 40,000 distinct CDR3 sequences. This entry belongs to a study of CXCR3-negative and CXCR3-positive naive CD8 T cells. Study observations and caveats: Diversity was high in both naive subsets and much lower in memory cells.

The germline gives CDR1 SGHDN, CDR2 FVKESK. There are 15 residues in the CDR3. The specimen was naive CXCR3- CD8+ T cells from blood. As for subset: CD45RO-CCR7+CD27+CD95- naive CD8+ T cells lacking CXCR3 (TNR3-). The origin of this receptor is a human donor in good health. Some clones in this sample may be carry-over from other donors' samples. The chain joins TRBV14 to TRBJ2-7. The chain's CDR3 is CASSQEVGTLYEQYF. The whole variable domain, remainder taken from reference TRBV14 and TRBJ2-7, is EAGVTQFPSHSVIEKGQTVTLRCDPISGHDNLYWYRRVMGKEIKFLLHFVKESKQDESGMPNNRFLAERTGGTYSTLKVQPAELEDSGVYFCASSQEVGTLYEQYFGPGTRLTVT.